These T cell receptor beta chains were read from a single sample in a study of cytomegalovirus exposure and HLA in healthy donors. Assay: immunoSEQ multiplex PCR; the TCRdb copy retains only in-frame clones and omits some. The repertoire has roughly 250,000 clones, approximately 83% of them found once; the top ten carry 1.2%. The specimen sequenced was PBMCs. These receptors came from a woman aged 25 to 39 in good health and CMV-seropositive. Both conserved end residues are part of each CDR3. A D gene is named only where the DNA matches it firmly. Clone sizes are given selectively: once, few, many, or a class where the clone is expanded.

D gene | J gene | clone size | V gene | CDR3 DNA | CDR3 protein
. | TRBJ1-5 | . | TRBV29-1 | TGCAGCGTTGGAGATGTCGATCAGCCCCAGCATTTT | CSVGDVDQPQHF
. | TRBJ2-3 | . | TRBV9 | TGTGCCAGCAGCGTAGCAGACAGGTTGGCAGATACGCAGTATTTT | CASSVADRLADTQYF
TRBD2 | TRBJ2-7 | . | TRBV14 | TGTGCCAGCAGCAGGACTAGCGGGAGGATCTACGAGCAGTACTTC | CASSRTSGRIYEQYF
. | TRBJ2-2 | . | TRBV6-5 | TGTGCCAGCAGTTACCTAGGAGGGAGCCCCGGGGAGCTGTTTTTT | CASSYLGGSPGELFF
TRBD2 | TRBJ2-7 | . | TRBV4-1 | TGCGCCAGCAGCCAGACGGGACTACCGTCGTCCGAGCAGTACTTC | CASSQTGLPSSEQYF
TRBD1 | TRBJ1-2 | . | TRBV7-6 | TGTGCCAGCAGCTTTTACAGGGGCGGGGGGGATAGCTATGGCTACACCTTC | CASSFYRGGGDSYGYTF
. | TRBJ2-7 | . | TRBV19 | TGTGCCAGTAGTATGTCCCACGGAGGTCTTGGCGAGCAGTACTTC | CASSMSHGGLGEQYF
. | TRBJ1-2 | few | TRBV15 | TGTGCCACCAGCACGTACTATGGCTACACCTTC | CATSTYYGYTF
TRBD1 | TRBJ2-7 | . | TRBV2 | TGTGCCAGCAGGCCTACTCCGGGACAGGGGCTCTACGAGCAGTACTTC | CASRPTPGQGLYEQYF
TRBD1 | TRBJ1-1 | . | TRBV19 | TGTGCCAGTAGTAGGGGAGGAGGGGACAGTGAAGCTTTCTTT | CASSRGGGDSEAFF
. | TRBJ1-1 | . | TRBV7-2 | TGTGCCAGCAGCTTGTCAGGGGTATACACTGAAGCTTTCTTT | CASSLSGVYTEAFF
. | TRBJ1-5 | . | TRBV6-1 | TGTGCCAGCAGTGAAGCGCGAGGGATTAATCAGCCCCAGCATTTT | CASSEARGINQPQHF
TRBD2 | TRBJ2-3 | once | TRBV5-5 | TGTGCCAGCAGCTTGCTAGCGGGAGCTCCAGATACGCAGTATTTT | CASSLLAGAPDTQYF
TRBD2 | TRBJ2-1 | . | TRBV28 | TGTGCCAGCAGTGAACCGATCACGACTAGCGGGACTCACGAGCAGTTCTTC | CASSEPITTSGTHEQFF
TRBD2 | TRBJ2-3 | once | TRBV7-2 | TGTGCCAGCAGCTTAGAGGCTAGCGGGAGGTCGGTTGGTACGCAGTATTTT | CASSLEASGRSVGTQYF
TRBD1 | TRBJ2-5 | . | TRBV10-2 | TGCGCCAGCAGGAATCTAGGGGGCGGCCAAGAGACCCAGTACTTC | CASRNLGGGQETQYF
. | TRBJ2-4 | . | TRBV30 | TGTGCCTGGGCTCAAACAGGGGCCAAAAACATTCAGTACTTC | CAWAQTGAKNIQYF
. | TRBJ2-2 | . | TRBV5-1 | TGCGCCAGCAGCTGGTGGGGGGTATCGGACACCGGGGAGCTGTTTTTT | CASSWWGVSDTGELFF
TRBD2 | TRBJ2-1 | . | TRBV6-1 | TGTGCCAGCAGTGAAGTTGCGGGAGGCAATGAGCAGTTCTTC | CASSEVAGGNEQFF
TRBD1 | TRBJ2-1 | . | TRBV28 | TGTGCCAGCCGGAACTACAGGGGATACAATGAGCAGTTCTTC | CASRNYRGYNEQFF
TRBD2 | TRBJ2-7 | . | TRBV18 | TGTGCCAGCTCACCCGGACTAGTCGACTACGAGCAGTACTTC | CASSPGLVDYEQYF
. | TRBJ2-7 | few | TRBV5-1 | TGCGCCAGCAGCTTGGGTGCTATTAACGAGCAGTACTTC | CASSLGAINEQYF
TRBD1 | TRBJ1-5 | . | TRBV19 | TGTGCCACAAGACCGGGACAGGGGGCCCGACATCAGCCCCAGCATTTT | CATRPGQGARHQPQHF
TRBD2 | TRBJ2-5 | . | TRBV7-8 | TGTGCCAGCAGGTCACGACTAGCGGGAGGGATGTACCAAGAGACCCAGTACTTC | CASRSRLAGGMYQETQYF
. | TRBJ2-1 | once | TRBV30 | TGTGCCTGGAGGTTGAGTATGGGCGAGCAGTTCTTC | CAWRLSMGEQFF
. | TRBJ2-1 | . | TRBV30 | TGTGCCTTGGACCAGGGTAATGAGCAGTTCTTC | CALDQGNEQFF
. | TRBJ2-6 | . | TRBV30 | TGTGCCTGGAGTGCTGGCAGGGGTTACTCTGGGGCCAACGTCCTGACTTTC | CAWSAGRGYSGANVLTF
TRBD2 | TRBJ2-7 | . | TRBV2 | TGTGCCAGCAGTGTACTAGCGGGAGGAAGCTACGAGCAGTACTTC | CASSVLAGGSYEQYF
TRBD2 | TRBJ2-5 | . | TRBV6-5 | TGTGCCAGCAGCATACTAGCGGGAGGGGCCGGGACCCAGTACTTC | CASSILAGGAGTQYF
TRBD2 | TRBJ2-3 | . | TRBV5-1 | TGCGCCAGCAGCTTGACTAGCGGGAGAGGGGCAGATACGCAGTATTTT | CASSLTSGRGADTQYF
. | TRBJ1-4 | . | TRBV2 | TGTGCCAGCAGAGAGGACAGTTCTAATGAAAAACTGTTTTTT | CASREDSSNEKLFF
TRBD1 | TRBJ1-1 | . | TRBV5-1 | TGCGCCAGCAGATTGGACAGGGAAGGGACTGAAGCTTTCTTT | CASRLDREGTEAFF
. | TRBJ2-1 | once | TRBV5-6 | TGTGCCAGCAGTTCGGAGGTGAGCTCCTACAATGAGCAGTTCTTC | CASSSEVSSYNEQFF
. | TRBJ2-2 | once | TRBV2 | TGTGCCAGCAGGATAACAGTTAACACCGGGGAGCTGTTTTTT | CASRITVNTGELFF
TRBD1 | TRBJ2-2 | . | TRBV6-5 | TGTGCCAGCAGTTATGGGGACAGGAACACCGGGGAGCTGTTTTTT | CASSYGDRNTGELFF
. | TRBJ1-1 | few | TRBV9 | TGTGCCAGCAGCGTAGACAGCACGAACACTGAAGCTTTCTTT | CASSVDSTNTEAFF
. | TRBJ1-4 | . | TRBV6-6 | TGTGCCAGCAGTTACCTCGATTCGGATGAAAAACTGTTTTTT | CASSYLDSDEKLFF
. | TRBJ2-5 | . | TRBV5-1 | TGCGCCAGCAGCTTGGGTCGGCGGTCGCAAGAAGAGACCCAGTACTTC | CASSLGRRSQEETQYF
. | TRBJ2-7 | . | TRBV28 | TGTGCCAGCAGGAGTACCTACGAGCAGTACTTC | CASRSTYEQYF
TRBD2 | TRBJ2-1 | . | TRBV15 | TGTGCCACCAGCAGAGAAGCGGGAGTGCACAATGAGCAGTTCTTC | CATSREAGVHNEQFF
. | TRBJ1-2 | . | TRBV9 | TGTGCCAGCAGTGACAAGTTCCGGGATAAGAATGGCTACACCTTC | CASSDKFRDKNGYTF
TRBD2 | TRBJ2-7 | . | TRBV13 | TGTGCCAGCAGCCCCGCGGGGGCTAGCGGGCTCTCCTACGAGCAGTACTTC | CASSPAGASGLSYEQYF
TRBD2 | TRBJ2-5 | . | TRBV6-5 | TGTGCCAGCAGTTTTCTGACTCGGGGGGAGCAAGAGACCCAGTACTTC | CASSFLTRGEQETQYF
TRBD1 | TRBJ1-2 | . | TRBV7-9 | TGTGCCAGCAGCTTGGGACAGGGAGGAGATGGCTACACCTTC | CASSLGQGGDGYTF
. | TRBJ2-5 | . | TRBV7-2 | TGTGCCAGCAGCTTATCGGGCGGGACCGCGGCAGAGACCCAGTACTTC | CASSLSGGTAAETQYF
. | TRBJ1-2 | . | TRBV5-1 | TGCGCCAGCAGCTCCCCCGGTGGGCTCTATGGCTACACCTTC | CASSSPGGLYGYTF
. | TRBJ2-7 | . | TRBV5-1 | TGCGCCAGCAGCTCTGGGGCAAGGAGCTCCTACGAGCAGTACTTC | CASSSGARSSYEQYF
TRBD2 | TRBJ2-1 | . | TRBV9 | TGTGCCAGCAGCGTAGACCTAGCGGGAGGCCACAATGAGCAGTTCTTC | CASSVDLAGGHNEQFF
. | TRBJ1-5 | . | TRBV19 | TGTGCCAGTACCCACAGGGTTAGCAATCAGCCCCAGCATTTT | CASTHRVSNQPQHF